This is a list of T cell receptor beta chains from one sample in a study of blood T cell repertoires in COVID-19. The protocol was immunoSEQ multiplex PCR, while the TCRdb copy is restricted to in-frame clones and leaves out a portion. The sample records roughly 160,000 clones, around 82% being singletons. The sequenced material came from peripheral blood. Source of these receptors: a young man with active or convalescent COVID-19. CDR3s leave out the opening cysteine and the closing phenylalanine or tryptophan.

V gene | CDR3 protein
TRBV10-3 | AISPTFGNQPQH
TRBV5-1 | ASSFGTSGTDTQY
TRBV19 | ASSISLAGAPPQVDTQY
TRBV4-1 | ASSQVPAGAITDTQY
TRBV6-5 | ASALQGNTEAF
TRBV2 | ASSEGRGLTDTQY
TRBV5-1 | ASSFWQADNSPLH
TRBV7-8 | ASSLTSSNEQF
TRBV7-8 | ASSLGQYSYEQY
TRBV7-2 | ASSFAGPGYEQY
TRBV28 | ASSSPRGGDEKLF
TRBV7-8 | ASSLAGTSGNTGELF
TRBV29-1 | SVEVTVQGGGYT
TRBV12-3/TRBV12-4 | ASKKAGVSPLH
TRBV6-5 | ASSEQGLLEGYT
TRBV19 | ASSTTGGRDNSPLH
TRBV7-2 | ASSLAARTSGNEQF
TRBV18 | ASSPNRGNTEAF
TRBV6-5 | ASTQAEGASYEQY
TRBV7-9 | ASSSRDSNQPQH
TRBV9 | ASTQGILDTDTQY
TRBV18 | ASSQGQGEWNTEAF
TRBV19 | ASSIGDRESYEQY
TRBV7-9 | ASSLDYSYGYT
TRBV15 | ATSRDKGFNQPQH
TRBV12-5 | ASGLYWVGFDNSYNSPLH
TRBV6-5 | ASRTGKRNEQF
TRBV9 | ASSVEGLAELPFLGRGELF
TRBV11-3 | ASSYSGGAVETQY
TRBV27 | ASSPDRASNSPLH
TRBV15 | ATSRDTGHRVNEKLF
TRBV28 | ASSLQGTIYNEQF
TRBV7-9 | ASSPRQGVNSPLH
TRBV3-1/TRBV3-2 | ASRLAGGFTDTQY
TRBV3-1/TRBV3-2 | ASSQPAGGGETQY
TRBV4-3 | ASSQAGVLAGGNEQF
TRBV2 | ASSELGGREKLF
TRBV30 | AWSVRVGGGPGTGELF
TRBV10-2 | ASSGTRSYEQY
TRBV6-4 | ASSDSGTANYGYT
TRBV7-2 | ASSSRGGTDEQY
TRBV19 | ASSISPGELF
TRBV7-9 | ASSLDRGRTYGYT
TRBV13 | ASSSDREQPQH
TRBV11-3 | ASSFNRDTEAF
TRBV6-2/TRBV6-3 | ASSYGGGTEAF
TRBV7-2 | ASSTSLAGAFQETQY
TRBV11-2 | ASSPTGQISYNEQF
TRBV5-4 | ASSLGRYRAFMNTEAF
TRBV6-6 | ASSYGGVELF
TRBV4-1 | ASSQEKGDSLLGEQY